Each of the 8 T cell receptor beta chains below was sequenced from the same sample in a study of blood T cell repertoires in COVID-19. Here immunoSEQ multiplex PCR was the method, and the copy in TCRdb shows in-frame clones only, minus some. The data contain fewer than 250,000 clones, just under 85% of them seen just once; the ten biggest clones take up less than 8%. Sample: peripheral blood. The receptors originated from a woman in her forties or fifties with active or convalescent COVID-19.

The rearrangement uses TRBV21-1 and TRBJ1-5. TRBV21-1 is shown as a pseudogene. CDR3 length: 17 amino acids. The CDR3 spells CASSKCSAGPRGQPQHF. CDR3 bases: TGTGCCAGCAGCAAATGTTCGGCCGGGCCGAGAGGGCAGCCCCAGCATTTT.

The V gene is TRBV5-1, the J gene TRBJ1-3; perhaps TRBD1 as D (5 bases). The CDR3 is 15 amino acids. V was pared by 4 bases and J by 0 bases, with 11 bases between. In germline, CDR1 is SGHRS, CDR2 YFSETQ. The CDR3 bases are TGCGCCAGCAGCGCGCTAGGGGCCTCTGGAAACACCATATATTTT. Translating it yields CASSALGASGNTIYF.

CDR3 protein: CSASSPIVLSNQPQHF. The CDR3 nucleotides read TGCAGTGCTAGTTCCCCCATAGTTTTAAGCAATCAGCCCCAGCATTTT. This chain uses TRBV20-1 with TRBJ1-5, with D unresolved. Germline CDR1 DFQATT, CDR2 SNEGSKA (reference sequence). CDR3 length: 16 amino acids. Trimming left V 3 bases short and J 1 base short, with 16 bases between.

The chain links TRBV5-1 to TRBJ1-3, with D tentatively TRBD1 (5 bases). CDR1 SGHRS and CDR2 YFSETQ come from the germline V gene. The CDR3 is 13 residues long. Trimming shortened V by 3 bases and J by 4 bases, and 8 bases separated the two germline ends. The DNA for the CDR3 is TGCGCCAGCAGCTCGGGACTAGGAAACACCATATATTTT. Its protein product is CASSSGLGNTIYF.

CDR3 in DNA: TGTGCCAGCTCACCACGACAGCCCCGGGAGACCCAGTACTTC. Its protein is CASSPRQPRETQYF. The chain combines TRBV18 with TRBJ2-5; tentative D call: TRBD1 (5 bases). V was shortened by 1 base and J by 5 bases, with 11 bases between the two germline ends. The CDR3 is made up of 14 amino acids. Germline loops: CDR1 KGHSH, CDR2 LQKENI.

This clone was counted only a few times. The chain combines TRBV24-1 with TRBJ1-5, with a weak D call TRBD1 (6 bases). The V gene lost 4 bases and the J gene lost 7 bases, with 19 bases spanning the gap. The germline V gene encodes CDR1 KGHDR and CDR2 SFDVKD. This CDR3 has 16 residues. CDR3 DNA: TGTGCCACCAGTGACGCTACAGGGTATGATGGACAGCCCCAGCATTTT. Protein product: CATSDATGYDGQPQHF.

This chain connects TRBV11-2 to TRBJ2-3; 8 bases fit TRBD2. Trimming removed 4 bases from V and 0 bases from J; junction bases left unmatched: 6. CDR3 size: 16 residues. Germline lookup yields CDR1 SGHAT and CDR2 FQNNGV. The CDR3 DNA reads as TGTGCCAGCAGCTGGCTAGCGGGTCTAAGCACAGATACGCAGTATTTT. Encoded protein: CASSWLAGLSTDTQYF.

The V call is TRBV29-1, the J call TRBJ1-4; weak D call: TRBD1 (5 bases). The CDR3 has 13 amino acids. Trimming removed 6 bases from V and 8 bases from J, with 16 bases in between. Germline assignment: CDR1 SQVTM and CDR2 ANQGSEA. CDR3 residues: CSVDGGDREKLFF. As DNA, the CDR3 is TGCAGCGTCGATGGAGGGGATAGGGAAAAACTGTTTTTT. The variable domain in full, with the rest retrieved from reference TRBV29-1 and TRBJ1-4, is SAVISQKPSRDICQRGTSLTIQCQVDSQVTMMFWYRQQPGQSLTLIATANQGSEATYESGFVIDKFPISRPNLTFSTLTVSNMSPEDSSIYLCSVDGGDREKLFFGSGTQLSVL.